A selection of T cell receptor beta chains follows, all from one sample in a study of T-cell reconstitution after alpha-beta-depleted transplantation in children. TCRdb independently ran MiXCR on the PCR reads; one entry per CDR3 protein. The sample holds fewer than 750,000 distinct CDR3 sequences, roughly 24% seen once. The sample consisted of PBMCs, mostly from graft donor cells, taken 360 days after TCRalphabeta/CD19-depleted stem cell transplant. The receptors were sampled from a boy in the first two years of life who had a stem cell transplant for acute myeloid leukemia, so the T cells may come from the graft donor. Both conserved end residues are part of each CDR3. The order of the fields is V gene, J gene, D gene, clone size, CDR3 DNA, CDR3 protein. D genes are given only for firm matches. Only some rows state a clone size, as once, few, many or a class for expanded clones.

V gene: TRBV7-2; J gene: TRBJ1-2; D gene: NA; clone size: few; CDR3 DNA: TGTGCCAGCAGCTTAGGGGTGTCTACGGATGGCTACACCTTC; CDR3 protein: CASSLGVSTDGYTF
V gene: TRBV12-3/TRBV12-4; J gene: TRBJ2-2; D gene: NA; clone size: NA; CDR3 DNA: TGTGCCAGCAGCAGGGATTACGGGGAGCTGTTTTTT; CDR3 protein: CASSRDYGELFF
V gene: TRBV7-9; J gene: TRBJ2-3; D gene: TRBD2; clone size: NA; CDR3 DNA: TGTGCCAGCAGCTCTTCACTAGCGGGAGTTTCAGATACGCAGTATTTT; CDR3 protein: CASSSSLAGVSDTQYF
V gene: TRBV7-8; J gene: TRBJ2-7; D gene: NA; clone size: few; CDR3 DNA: TGTGCCAGCAGCTTAGTGGGGGCTAACGAGCAGTACTTC; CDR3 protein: CASSLVGANEQYF
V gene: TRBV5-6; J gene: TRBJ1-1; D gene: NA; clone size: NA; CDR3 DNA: TGTGCCAGGAGCTCCGGGCTCAACACTGAAGCTTTCTTT; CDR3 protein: CARSSGLNTEAFF
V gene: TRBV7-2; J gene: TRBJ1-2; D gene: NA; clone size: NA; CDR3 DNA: TGTGCCAGCAGCAGGCCAGGACGGCCGTACTATGGCTACACCTTC; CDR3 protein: CASSRPGRPYYGYTF
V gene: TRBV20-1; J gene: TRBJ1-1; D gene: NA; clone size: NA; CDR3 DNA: TGCAGTGCAACACCTCATTGGGGGAACACTGAAGCTTTCTTT; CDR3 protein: CSATPHWGNTEAFF
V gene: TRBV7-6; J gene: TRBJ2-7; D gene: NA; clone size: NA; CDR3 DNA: TGTGCCAGCAGCTTAGCGGCAGGGAGCTCCTACGAGCAGTACTTC; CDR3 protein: CASSLAAGSSYEQYF
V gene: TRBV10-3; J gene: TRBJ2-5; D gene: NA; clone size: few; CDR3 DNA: TGTGCCATCAGTGAGAGCTGGGGGGAAGAGACCCAGTACTTC; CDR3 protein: CAISESWGEETQYF
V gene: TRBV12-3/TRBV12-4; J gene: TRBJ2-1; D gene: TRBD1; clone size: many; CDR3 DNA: TGTGCCAGCAGTTTGGGGTGGGGACAGGCTTACAATGAGCAGTTCTTC; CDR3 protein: CASSLGWGQAYNEQFF
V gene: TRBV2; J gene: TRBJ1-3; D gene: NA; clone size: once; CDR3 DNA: TGTGCCAGCCTTCAGGGTTCCCCATCTGGAAACACCATATATTTT; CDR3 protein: CASLQGSPSGNTIYF
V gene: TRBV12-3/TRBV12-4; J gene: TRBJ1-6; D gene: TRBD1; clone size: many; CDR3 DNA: TGTGCCAGCAGCACAACAGGGGCTAATTCACCCCTCCACTTT; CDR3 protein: CASSTTGANSPLHF
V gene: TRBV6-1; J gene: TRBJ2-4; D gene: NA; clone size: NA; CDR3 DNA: TGTGCCAGCAGTAGAGCCGGGCCCGAAAACATTCAGTACTTC; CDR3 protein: CASSRAGPENIQYF
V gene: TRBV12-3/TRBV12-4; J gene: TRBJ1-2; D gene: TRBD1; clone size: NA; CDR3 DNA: TGTGCCAGCAGTGGACAGGTTCAGAACTATGGCTACACCTTC; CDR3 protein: CASSGQVQNYGYTF
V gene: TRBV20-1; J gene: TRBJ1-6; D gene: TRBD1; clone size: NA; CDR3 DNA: TGCAGTGCCCTGGGACAGTCTAATTCACCCCTCCACTTT; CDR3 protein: CSALGQSNSPLHF
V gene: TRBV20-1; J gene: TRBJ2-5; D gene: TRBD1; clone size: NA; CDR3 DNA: TGCAGTGCTACAAGCCCCGGGACAGGGGAAGCAGAGACCCAGTACTTC; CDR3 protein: CSATSPGTGEAETQYF
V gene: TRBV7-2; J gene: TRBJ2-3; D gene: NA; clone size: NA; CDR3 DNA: TGTGCCAGCAGCTTAGCCCGACTAGCAGATACGCAGTATTTT; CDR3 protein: CASSLARLADTQYF
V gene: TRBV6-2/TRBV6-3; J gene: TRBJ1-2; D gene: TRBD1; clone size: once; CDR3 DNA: TGTGCCAGCAGTCTACAGGGGGCTGTCAACTATGGCTACACCTTC; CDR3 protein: CASSLQGAVNYGYTF
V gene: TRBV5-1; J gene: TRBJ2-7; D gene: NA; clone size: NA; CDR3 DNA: TGCGCCAGCAGCGACGGGTTAGGTGGCTTCAGCTCCTACGAGCAGTACTTC; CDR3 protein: CASSDGLGGFSSYEQYF
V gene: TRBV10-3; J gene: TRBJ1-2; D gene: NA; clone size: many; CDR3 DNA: TGTGCCATCCGGGCGGTGGGGAGCTATGGCTACACCTTC; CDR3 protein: CAIRAVGSYGYTF
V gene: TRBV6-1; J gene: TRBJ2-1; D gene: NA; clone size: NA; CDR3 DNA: TGTGCCAGCAGCGAAACAGGACTAAGGAGTGAGCAGTTCTTC; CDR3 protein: CASSETGLRSEQFF
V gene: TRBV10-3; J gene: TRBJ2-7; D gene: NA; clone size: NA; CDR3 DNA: TGTGCCATCGGGCTACGGGGGTCAGTCGACGAGCAGTACTTC; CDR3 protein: CAIGLRGSVDEQYF
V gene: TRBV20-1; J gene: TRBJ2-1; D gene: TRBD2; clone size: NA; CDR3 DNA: TGCAGTGCTAGCCTAAGCGGGGGGGCCGATGAGCAGTTCTTC; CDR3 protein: CSASLSGGADEQFF
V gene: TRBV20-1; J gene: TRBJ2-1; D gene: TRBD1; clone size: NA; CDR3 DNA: TGCAGTGCTCCCGGGACAGGGTCCTACAATGAGCAGTTCTTC; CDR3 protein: CSAPGTGSYNEQFF